Listed below are T cell receptor beta chains from one sample, sequenced in a study of cytomegalovirus exposure and HLA in healthy donors. The data were produced by immunoSEQ multiplex PCR, yet TCRdb's version contains in-frame clones alone and is incomplete. The sample contains 100,000 to 150,000 clones, about three quarters of which appear only once. Source material: PBMCs. The receptors stem from a young woman in good health and CMV-seronegative. The CDR3 runs from the conserved cysteine through the conserved F or W. Fields, in order: D gene, clone size, J gene, V gene, CDR3 protein, CDR3 DNA. D genes are given only for firm matches. Some rows mark clone size as missing; the rest say once, few, many or name a class of expanded clone.

>TRBD1|NA|TRBJ1-1|TRBV18
CASSLKQGRGTEAFF
TGTGCCAGCTCACTTAAACAGGGGAGAGGCACTGAAGCTTTCTTT
>TRBD1|NA|TRBJ2-7|TRBV6-5
CAGSEGQGFHEQYF
TGTGCCGGCAGCGAGGGACAGGGGTTCCACGAGCAGTACTTC
>NA|NA|TRBJ2-3|TRBV2
CASSPLVGTQYF
TGTGCCAGCAGTCCCTTAGTCGGGACGCAGTATTTT
>TRBD2|NA|TRBJ2-5|TRBV5-1
CASSSGLEETQYF
TGCGCCAGCAGCTCTGGACTAGAAGAGACCCAGTACTTC
>TRBD1|NA|TRBJ1-1|TRBV6-6
CASSGQGANTEAFF
TGTGCCAGCAGCGGACAGGGAGCGAACACTGAAGCTTTCTTT
>TRBD1|few|TRBJ2-7|TRBV29-1
CSAWDRGSYEQYF
TGCAGCGCCTGGGACAGAGGGTCCTACGAGCAGTACTTC
>TRBD1|NA|TRBJ2-3|TRBV7-6
CASSLALDRTDNTQYF
TGTGCCAGCAGCTTAGCGCTGGACAGGACTGATAATACGCAGTATTTT
>TRBD2|NA|TRBJ2-1|TRBV5-1
CASSLPTSGIAAGYNEQFF
TGCGCCAGCAGCCTCCCGACTAGCGGGATAGCGGCGGGTTACAATGAGCAGTTCTTC
>NA|NA|TRBJ2-7|TRBV2
CASKEGVYEQYF
TGTGCCAGCAAGGAGGGCGTATACGAGCAGTACTTC
>NA|NA|TRBJ2-7|TRBV27
CASSLQGRPGEQYF
TGTGCCAGCAGTTTACAAGGCCGACCGGGTGAGCAGTACTTC
>TRBD2|NA|TRBJ2-1|TRBV7-2
CASSPLLSSGSRMLDEQFF
TGTGCCAGCAGCCCTCTCCTCTCCAGCGGGAGTAGGATGTTGGATGAGCAGTTCTTC
>TRBD2|NA|TRBJ2-2|TRBV6-5
CASSPGLAAGELFF
TGTGCCAGCAGCCCGGGACTAGCAGCCGGGGAGCTGTTTTTT
>TRBD1|NA|TRBJ1-1|TRBV25-1
CAHRGSGTEAFF
TGTGCCCACAGGGGCTCGGGCACTGAAGCTTTCTTT
>NA|NA|TRBJ1-1|TRBV5-4
CASSPWQNTEAFF
TGTGCCAGCAGCCCTTGGCAGAACACTGAAGCTTTCTTT
>NA|NA|TRBJ1-1|TRBV14
CASSQDESFPMNTEAFF
TGTGCCAGCAGCCAAGACGAGAGTTTTCCCATGAACACTGAAGCTTTCTTT
>TRBD2|NA|TRBJ2-7|TRBV27
CASSSSGRAHEQYF
TGTGCCAGCAGTTCCAGCGGGAGGGCGCACGAGCAGTACTTC
>TRBD2|NA|TRBJ2-7|TRBV5-1
CASSLSGGLSEQYF
TGCGCCAGCAGCTTAAGCGGGGGCCTTTCCGAGCAGTACTTC
>NA|NA|TRBJ2-1|TRBV30
CAWSSTHSTNEQFF
TGTGCCTGGAGTTCTACCCACAGTACAAACGAGCAGTTCTTC
>TRBD2|NA|TRBJ2-5|TRBV5-1
CASSLESSGEETQYF
TGCGCCAGCAGCTTGGAGAGCAGCGGGGAAGAGACCCAGTACTTC
>NA|NA|TRBJ2-1|TRBV14
CASSQEGVYYNEQFF
TGTGCCAGCAGCCAAGAAGGGGTATACTACAATGAGCAGTTCTTC
>TRBD1|NA|TRBJ1-2|TRBV6-1
CASTTTGLYGYTF
TGTGCCAGCACTACGACAGGGCTTTATGGCTACACCTTC
>TRBD1|NA|TRBJ2-7|TRBV30
CAWSVESGTGAGYEQYF
TGTGCCTGGAGTGTAGAGTCAGGGACAGGGGCAGGCTACGAGCAGTACTTC
>TRBD2|NA|TRBJ2-7|TRBV6-1
CASSYSGRYEQYF
TGTGCCAGCAGTTATAGCGGGAGGTACGAGCAGTACTTC
>TRBD1|NA|TRBJ1-2|TRBV4-1
CASSQDRGSYGYTF
TGCGCCAGCAGCCAGGACAGGGGGTCCTATGGCTACACCTTC
>NA|NA|TRBJ2-1|TRBV5-6
CASSLARAKYNEQFF
TGTGCCAGCAGCTTAGCCAGGGCGAAGTACAATGAGCAGTTCTTC
>NA|NA|TRBJ2-7|TRBV15
CATSRDQGAGVHSYEQYF
TGTGCCACCAGCAGAGATCAGGGAGCGGGCGTCCACTCCTACGAGCAGTACTTC
>TRBD1|NA|TRBJ1-1|TRBV30
CAWNPGTGHTEAFF
TGTGCCTGGAATCCCGGGACAGGGCACACTGAAGCTTTCTTT
>TRBD1|NA|TRBJ1-1|TRBV11-3
CASSPGTGLTEAFF
TGTGCCAGCAGCCCCGGGACAGGGTTAACTGAAGCTTTCTTT
>TRBD1|NA|TRBJ1-1|TRBV4-1
CASVGQGSENTEAFF
TGCGCCAGCGTGGGACAGGGCTCGGAGAACACTGAAGCTTTCTTT
>TRBD2|NA|TRBJ2-7|TRBV7-9
CASSLAIAGGPYEQYF
TGTGCCAGCAGCCTTGCCATAGCGGGAGGTCCCTACGAGCAGTACTTC
>NA|NA|TRBJ2-7|TRBV29-1
CSGGFSYEQYF
TGCAGTGGAGGTTTCTCCTACGAGCAGTACTTC
>NA|NA|TRBJ2-7|TRBV7-9
CASSWDNTEQYF
TGTGCCAGCAGCTGGGACAATACCGAGCAGTACTTC
>NA|NA|TRBJ1-1|TRBV2
CASSGGGTEAFF
TGTGCCAGCAGTGGCGGCGGAACTGAAGCTTTCTTT
>NA|NA|TRBJ1-2|TRBV6-1
CASSEAHGGKLGGYTF
TGTGCCAGCAGTGAAGCGCATGGGGGGAAATTGGGTGGCTACACCTTC
>NA|NA|TRBJ2-7|TRBV4-1
CASSQIRDTPSYEQYF
TGCGCCAGCAGCCAAATCCGGGACACACCATCCTACGAGCAGTACTTC
>NA|NA|TRBJ1-2|TRBV10-1
CDEHNNYGYTF
TGCGACGAACACAACAACTATGGCTACACCTTC
>NA|NA|TRBJ2-1|TRBV19
CASSLSGGVHGQFF
TGTGCCAGTAGTCTCTCAGGAGGCGTACATGGGCAGTTCTTC
>NA|few|TRBJ1-1|TRBV27
CASKQGSTEAFF
TGTGCCAGCAAACAGGGTTCTACTGAAGCTTTCTTT
>NA|NA|TRBJ1-1|TRBV27
CASRLNDEAFF
TGTGCCAGCAGACTAAACGATGAAGCTTTCTTT
>NA|NA|TRBJ2-3|TRBV5-4
CASSASQGPTDTQYF
TGTGCCAGCAGCGCATCCCAGGGTCCCACAGATACGCAGTATTTT
>NA|NA|TRBJ1-1|TRBV5-4
CASSLSRGAMNTEAFF
TGTGCCAGCAGCTTGTCCCGGGGGGCTATGAACACTGAAGCTTTCTTT
>NA|NA|TRBJ1-5|TRBV10-3
CAISESGGVNQPQHF
TGTGCCATCAGTGAGTCGGGAGGGGTAAATCAGCCCCAGCATTTT
>NA|few|TRBJ2-1|TRBV4-1
CASSQAPSYNEQFF
TGCGCCAGCAGCCAAGCCCCTAGTTACAATGAGCAGTTCTTC
>NA|NA|TRBJ2-2|TRBV4-1
CASSQVLGVTGELFF
TGCGCCAGCAGCCAAGTCCTAGGGGTGACCGGGGAGCTGTTTTTT
>TRBD1|NA|TRBJ1-3|TRBV29-1
CSVGDSAGNTIYF
TGCAGCGTTGGGGACAGCGCTGGAAACACCATATATTTT
>TRBD1|NA|TRBJ1-4|TRBV5-1
CASSSSNLQGARDEKLFF
TGCGCCAGCAGCTCGTCAAACCTCCAGGGGGCACGGGATGAAAAACTGTTTTTT
>NA|NA|TRBJ2-3|TRBV19
CASSEGDPTDTQYF
TGTGCCAGTAGTGAGGGGGACCCCACAGATACGCAGTATTTT
>TRBD1|NA|TRBJ1-1|TRBV6-5
CASSLQGSTEAFF
TGTGCCAGCAGTCTACAGGGGAGCACTGAAGCTTTCTTT
>NA|NA|TRBJ1-6|TRBV25-1
CASRTGEWNSPLHF
TGTGCCAGCAGAACGGGGGAGTGGAATTCACCCCTCCACTTT
>TRBD1|few|TRBJ1-4|TRBV25-1
CASSLRQGNEKLFF
TGTGCCAGCAGTCTTCGACAGGGGAATGAAAAACTGTTTTTT
>NA|NA|TRBJ1-1|TRBV18
CASSWGDGTEAFF
TGTGCCAGCTCATGGGGGGACGGGACTGAAGCTTTCTTT
>TRBD1|once|TRBJ1-2|TRBV6-1
CASSEDQGAIYGYTF
TGTGCCAGCAGTGAAGACCAGGGGGCGATCTATGGCTACACCTTC
>TRBD1|NA|TRBJ2-1|TRBV6-5
CASSYTGQGFDEQFF
TGTGCCAGCAGTTACACGGGACAGGGTTTCGATGAGCAGTTCTTC
>NA|NA|TRBJ1-1|TRBV19
CASSPGLMNTEAFF
TGTGCCAGTAGTCCGGGACTGATGAACACTGAAGCTTTCTTT